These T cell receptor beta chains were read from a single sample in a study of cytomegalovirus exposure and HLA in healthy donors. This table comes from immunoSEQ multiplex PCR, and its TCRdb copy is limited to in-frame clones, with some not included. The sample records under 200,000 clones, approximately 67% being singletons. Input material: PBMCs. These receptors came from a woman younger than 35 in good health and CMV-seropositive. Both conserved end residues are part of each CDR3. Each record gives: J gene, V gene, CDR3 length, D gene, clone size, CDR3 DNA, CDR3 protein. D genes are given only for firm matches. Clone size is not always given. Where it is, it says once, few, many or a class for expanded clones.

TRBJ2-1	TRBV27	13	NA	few	TGTGCCAGCAGTTTAGCGGGATTCGGTGAGCAGTTCTTC	CASSLAGFGEQFF
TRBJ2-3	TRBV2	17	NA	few	TGTGCCAGCAGTTCGAGCTTTGTGACCCAGGGAAAAGATACGCAGTATTTT	CASSSSFVTQGKDTQYF
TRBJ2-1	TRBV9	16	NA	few	TGTGCCAGCAGCCCCAGAGGAGCAAGCTCCTACAATGAGCAGTTCTTC	CASSPRGASSYNEQFF
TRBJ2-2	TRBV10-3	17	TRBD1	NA	TGTGCCATCAGTCAAACAGGGGGCGGGCCGAGCACCGGGGAGCTGTTTTTT	CAISQTGGGPSTGELFF
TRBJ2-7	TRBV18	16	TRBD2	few	TGTGCCAGCTCACCGCGCGAGGCGGGGGGGCCTAACGAGCAGTACTTC	CASSPREAGGPNEQYF
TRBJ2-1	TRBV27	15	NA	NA	TGTGCCAGCAGTTTATCTACGGAGACCTACAATGAGCAGTTCTTC	CASSLSTETYNEQFF
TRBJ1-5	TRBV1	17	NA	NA	TGCACCAGCAGCCAATGGGGGGTGGAAGGGAGCAATCAGCCCCAGCATTTT	CTSSQWGVEGSNQPQHF
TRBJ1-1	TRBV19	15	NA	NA	TGTGCCAGTAGTATGGGGGCCCCAGTGGCGACTGAAGCTTTCTTT	CASSMGAPVATEAFF
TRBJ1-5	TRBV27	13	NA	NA	TGTGCCAGCAGTTTAGGCAGCAATCAGCCCCAGCATTTT	CASSLGSNQPQHF
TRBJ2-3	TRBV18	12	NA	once	TGTGCCAGCTCACCATACATAGATACGCAGTATTTT	CASSPYIDTQYF
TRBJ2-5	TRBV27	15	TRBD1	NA	TGTGCCAGCAGTCCTAGGGGACAGGGGATGAGGACCCAGTACTTC	CASSPRGQGMRTQYF
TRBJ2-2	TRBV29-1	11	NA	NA	TGCGGGGGGGCAAACACCGGGGAGCTGTTTTTT	CGGANTGELFF
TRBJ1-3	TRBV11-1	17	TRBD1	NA	TGTGCCAGCAGCCAGCCTGGGGGACAGGCCCTTGGAAACACCATATATTTT	CASSQPGGQALGNTIYF
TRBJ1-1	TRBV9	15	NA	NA	TGTGCCAGCAGCGTAGATGTGACTACGAACACTGAAGCTTTCTTT	CASSVDVTTNTEAFF
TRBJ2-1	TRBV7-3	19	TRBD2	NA	TGTGCCAGCAGCTTAAGTACCGGCGGGGGGGCGGTCAAACTCCATGAGCAGTTCTTC	CASSLSTGGGAVKLHEQFF
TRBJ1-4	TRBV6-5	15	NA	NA	TGTGCCAGCAGTTACTCGACACCAACTAATGAAAAACTGTTTTTT	CASSYSTPTNEKLFF
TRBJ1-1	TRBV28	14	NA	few	TGTGCCAGCAACCTAGGCGGTGCGGACACTGAAGCTTTCTTT	CASNLGGADTEAFF
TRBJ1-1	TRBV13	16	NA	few	TGTGCCAGCAGCTTAGGAGCGGGGGCCTTGAACACTGAAGCTTTCTTT	CASSLGAGALNTEAFF
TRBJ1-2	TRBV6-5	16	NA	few	TGTGCCAGCAGTTACTCTGGATGGGGGGATGACTATGGCTACACCTTC	CASSYSGWGDDYGYTF
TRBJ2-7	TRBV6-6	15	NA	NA	TGTGCCAGCAGTTACGACTTATGGGTCGACTACGAGCAGTACTTC	CASSYDLWVDYEQYF
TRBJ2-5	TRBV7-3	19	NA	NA	TGTGCCAGCAGCGTAAGCCCCGGGACTGGAGAAGCGTACCAAGAGACCCAGTACTTC	CASSVSPGTGEAYQETQYF
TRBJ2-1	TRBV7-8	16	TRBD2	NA	TGTGCCAGCAGCTTAGCATTAGCGGGGGGGTACAATGAGCAGTTCTTC	CASSLALAGGYNEQFF
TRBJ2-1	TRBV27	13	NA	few	TGTGCCAGCAGTTGGAGGGAAGGCAATGAGCAGTTCTTC	CASSWREGNEQFF
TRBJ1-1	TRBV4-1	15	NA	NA	TGCGCCAGCAGCCAAGATTGGCCCAAGGGAGGGAGAGCTTTCTTT	CASSQDWPKGGRAFF
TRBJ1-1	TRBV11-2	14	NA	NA	TGTGCCAGCAGCTTAGGGGGCTTTAACACTGAAGCTTTCTTT	CASSLGGFNTEAFF
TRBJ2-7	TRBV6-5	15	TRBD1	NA	TGTGCCAGCACCGACGCAGGGACAGGGGTCCACGAGCAGTACTTC	CASTDAGTGVHEQYF
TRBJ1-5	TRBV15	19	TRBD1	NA	TGTGCCACCAGCAGAGCCACCCCGTCCGGGACAGGGCTGCATCAGCCCCAGCATTTT	CATSRATPSGTGLHQPQHF
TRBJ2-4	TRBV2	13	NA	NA	TGTGCCAGCAGTGAAGGTACCAAAAACATTCAGTACTTC	CASSEGTKNIQYF
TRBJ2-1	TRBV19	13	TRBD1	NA	TGTGCCAGTAAATGGACAGGTTATAATGAGCAGTTCTTC	CASKWTGYNEQFF
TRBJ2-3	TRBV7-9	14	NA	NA	TGTGCCAGCAGCTTAACGGGAGTGGCAGATACGCAGTATTTT	CASSLTGVADTQYF
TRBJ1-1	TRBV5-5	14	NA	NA	TGTGCCAGCAGCTTACCTGGAGGGATCACTGAAGCTTTCTTT	CASSLPGGITEAFF
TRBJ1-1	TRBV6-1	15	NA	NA	TGTGCCAGCAGTGACCTACAGGGTAGGGGCACTGAAGCTTTCTTT	CASSDLQGRGTEAFF
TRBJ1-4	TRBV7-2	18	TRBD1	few	TGTGCCAGCAGGTTAGGGTCGGGGGACAGGGGCAAGGGCGAAAAACTGTTTTTT	CASRLGSGDRGKGEKLFF
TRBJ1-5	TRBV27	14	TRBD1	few	TGTGCCAGCAGCCCGCAGGGGGCGGCTCAGCCCCAGCATTTT	CASSPQGAAQPQHF
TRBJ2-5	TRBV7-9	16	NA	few	TGTGCCAGCAGCTTAGGAGTGGGACTCGAAGAAGAGACCCAGTACTTC	CASSLGVGLEEETQYF
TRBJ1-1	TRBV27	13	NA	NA	TGTGCCAGCAGTTGGTGGGGTGGAGGTGAAGCTTTCTTT	CASSWWGGGEAFF
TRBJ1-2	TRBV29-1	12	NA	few	TGCAGCGGGGGACAAACTAACTATGGCTACACCTTC	CSGGQTNYGYTF
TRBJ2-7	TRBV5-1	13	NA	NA	TGCGCCAGCAGCTGGCAGGGTGTGGACGAGCAGTACTTC	CASSWQGVDEQYF
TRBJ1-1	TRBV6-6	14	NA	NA	TGTGCCAGCAGTTACACAACAACGAACACTGAAGCTTTCTTT	CASSYTTTNTEAFF
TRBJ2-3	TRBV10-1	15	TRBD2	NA	TGCGCCAGCAGTGGACTAGCGGGGACCACAGATACGCAGTATTTT	CASSGLAGTTDTQYF